One sample yielded the 30 T cell receptor beta chains listed below, sequenced in a study of monozygotic twins with inflammatory bowel disease. Reanalyzing the 5' RACE reads, TCRdb keeps one entry per CDR3 protein, without DNA. This repertoire includes about 300,000 distinct CDR3 sequences. Sequenced input: blood. The receptor source for this set is a human donor with ulcerative colitis or Crohn's disease, or a healthy co-twin of an affected twin (not recorded which).

The rearrangement links TRBV20-1 to TRBJ2-7. CDR1 is DFQATT and CDR2 is SNEGSKA in the germline V gene (reference sequence). This CDR3 contains 14 residues. CDR3 region: CSARVDRASYEQYF.

The chain carries TRBV4-2 and TRBJ1-1. Germline-derived CDR1 and CDR2 are LGHNA and YNFKEQ. This CDR3 has 13 residues. The CDR3 region is CASSQDPYTEAFF.

The chain is built from TRBV5-1 and TRBJ1-1; absent DNA, TCRdb's TRBD1 call cannot be checked. The CDR3 has 13 residues. Germline values: CDR1 SGHRS, CDR2 YFSETQ. The CDR3 region is CASSVDRDTEAFF.

The chain couples TRBV9 to TRBJ2-1. Germline CDR1 is SGDLS and CDR2 is YYNGEE. The CDR3 contains 13 residues. This chain's CDR3 is CASSVGVHNEQFF.

The CDR3 sequence: CASSLPGELAGLGAQYF. V is TRBV5-8 and J is TRBJ2-5; the D gene TCRdb calls, TRBD2, cannot be checked with no DNA. Looked up from germline, CDR1 is SGHTS and CDR2 is YDEGEE. CDR3 size: 17 residues. Drawing the rest from reference TRBV5-8 and TRBJ2-5, the complete variable domain is EAGVTQSPTHLIKTRGQQATLRCSPISGHTSVYWYQQALGLGLQFLLWYDEGEERNRGNFPPRFSGRQFPNYSSELNVNALELEDSALYLCASSLPGELAGLGAQYFGPGTRLLVL.

This rearrangement joins TRBV5-1 to TRBJ2-2; TCRdb's D call, TRBD1, is unchecked because there is no DNA. This CDR3 contains 15 residues. Germline V lookup: CDR1 SGHRS, CDR2 YFSETQ. CDR3 amino acids: CASSSAGEEVGELFF.

The rearrangement links TRBV7-9 to TRBJ1-2; TCRdb indicates TRBD1, and absent DNA this call remains unverified. Per the germline V gene, CDR1 is SEHNR and CDR2 is FQNEAQ (reference sequence). The length of the CDR3 is 12 residues. The CDR3 reads CASSAGTLGYTF.

The V gene is TRBV4-2, the J gene TRBJ2-4. The CDR3 is 17 residues long. Germline lookup yields CDR1 LGHNA and CDR2 YNFKEQ. CDR3 sequence reads: CASSQVGSGRAKNIQYF.

The chain has TRBV7-8 and TRBJ2-5; TCRdb names TRBD1, which stays unverified in the absence of DNA. In germline, CDR1 is SGHVS, CDR2 FQNEAQ. CDR3 size: 13 residues. CDR3 amino acids: CASSPTGTETQYF.

This chain uses TRBV12-3 or TRBV12-4 with TRBJ2-3. The CDR3 sequence is 12 residues long. CDR3 amino acids: CASSFTIDTQYF.

The chain joins TRBV7-2 to TRBJ2-5. Per germline, CDR1 SGHTA and CDR2 FQGNSA. The CDR3 has 17 amino acids. CDR3 in amino acids: CASSLAGWQSRTETQYF.

V is TRBV24-1 and J is TRBJ2-1; absent DNA, TCRdb's TRBD1 call cannot be checked. The CDR3 contains 18 residues. Per germline, CDR1 KGHDR and CDR2 SFDVKD. The CDR3 region is CATSDLPFGQGTYNEQFF.

The gene calls are TRBV7-2 and TRBJ2-7; TCRdb's D call of TRBD2 is untestable without DNA. The CDR3 is 13 amino acids. CDR1 SGHTA and CDR2 FQGNSA come from the germline V gene. Here the CDR3 reads CASRGAGTYEQYF.

The chain combines TRBV5-1 with TRBJ1-4; absent DNA, TCRdb's TRBD1 call cannot be checked. The CDR3 has 15 amino acids. Germline V lookup: CDR1 SGHRS, CDR2 YFSETQ. CDR3 protein: CASSRAGTGNEKLFF.

J is TRBJ2-7 and V is TRBV29-1; TCRdb indicates TRBD2, and absent DNA this call remains unverified. In germline, CDR1 is SQVTM, CDR2 ANQGSEA. The CDR3 covers 14 residues. The CDR3 is CSVELSGRGYEQYF.

The chain combines TRBV25-1 with TRBJ2-5. The CDR3 length is 14 residues. Germline assignment: CDR1 MGHDK and CDR2 SYGVNS. This CDR3 reads CASSEEQYQETQYF.

The V gene is TRBV6-2 or TRBV6-3, the J gene TRBJ2-6; TCRdb outputs TRBD2, but without DNA this stays unchecked. Germline V gene sequence: CDR1 MNHEY, CDR2 SVGEGT. CDR3 length equals 15 residues. CDR3 in amino acids: CASSPLPGGANVLTF.

The V and J genes are TRBV4-3 and TRBJ1-5; TCRdb reports TRBD1, a call that lacks DNA to check it against. In germline, CDR1 is LGHNA, CDR2 YSLEER. The CDR3 is made up of 14 amino acids. The CDR3 reads CASSFIGRGQPQHF.

The chain combines TRBV9 with TRBJ2-2. Germline CDR1 is SGDLS and CDR2 is YYNGEE. The CDR3 is 15 residues long. CDR3 residues: CASSPRGDNTGELFF.

The chain employs TRBV5-1 and TRBJ2-3; TCRdb names TRBD2, which stays unverified in the absence of DNA. CDR3 length equals 20 residues. CDR1 and CDR2 (germline): SGHRS, YFSETQ. CDR3 loop: CASSPTDLAGGPRGTDTQYF.

V usage is TRBV6-4 and J usage is TRBJ2-1; the TRBD2 assignment by TCRdb is unverifiable without DNA. The CDR3 sequence is 13 residues long. Germline CDR1 is MRHNA and CDR2 is SNTAGT. The CDR3 sequence is CASSVELALEQFF.

The V gene is TRBV3-1, the J gene TRBJ2-7; TCRdb's assignment of TRBD1 cannot be checked, as there is no DNA. Looked up from germline, CDR1 is LGHDT and CDR2 is YNNKEL (reference sequence). There are 14 residues in the CDR3. CDR3 region: CASNGGQGIYEQYF.

The rearrangement joins TRBV12-3 or TRBV12-4 to TRBJ2-3; TCRdb designates TRBD1, a call that cannot be tested without DNA. This CDR3 contains 13 residues. This chain's CDR3 is CASSSTGIYTQYF.

The V gene is TRBV20-1, the J gene TRBJ2-7; TCRdb's assignment of TRBD1 cannot be checked, as there is no DNA. Germline V lookup: CDR1 DFQATT, CDR2 SNEGSKA (reference sequence). The CDR3 has 16 residues. CDR3 region: CSARITKRTVFYEQYF.

The rearrangement uses TRBV18 and TRBJ1-6. The CDR3 sequence is 17 residues long. The germline CDR1 and CDR2 sequences are KGHSH and LQKENI. The chain's CDR3 is CASSPVFLGGGNSPLHF.

The chain combines TRBV7-6 with TRBJ2-1; as DNA is missing, the TRBD1 call by TCRdb cannot be tested. The CDR3 has 15 amino acids. The germline gives CDR1 SGHVS, CDR2 FNYEAQ. CDR3 sequence reads: CASGQGVNLPAEQFF.

The chain joins TRBV14 to TRBJ2-1; TCRdb indicates TRBD2, and absent DNA this call remains unverified. Germline V CDR1 and CDR2: SGHDN, FVKESK. The CDR3 loop spans 18 amino acids. The CDR3 protein is CASSQDAGPTSSYNEQFF.

This chain links TRBV20-1 with TRBJ1-6; the TCRdb call, TRBD1, lacks DNA for checking. CDR1 and CDR2 (germline): DFQATT, SNEGSKA (reference sequence). The CDR3 consists of 14 residues. CDR3 residues: CSARAGQTNSPLHF.

The chain links TRBV29-1 to TRBJ1-2; the TCRdb D gene call, TRBD1, has no DNA to confirm it. The CDR3 is 15 amino acids. CDR1 is SQVTM, CDR2 ANQGSEA, per germline. CDR3 protein: CSVARGWGLSYGYTF. The whole variable domain, filled in from reference TRBV29-1 and TRBJ1-2, reads SAVISQKPSRDICQRGTSLTIQCQVDSQVTMMFWYRQQPGQSLTLIATANQGSEATYESGFVIDKFPISRPNLTFSTLTVSNMSPEDSSIYLCSVARGWGLSYGYTFGSGTRLTVV.

The V gene is TRBV12-3 or TRBV12-4, the J gene TRBJ2-7. The CDR3 totals 12 residues. The CDR3 loop reads CASSLDIVTTYF.